This TCR beta chain was observed in a study of T cells in Graves' hyperthyroidism and ophthalmopathy. Study information: Peripheral blood was acquired at first diagnosis, ahead of any therapy whatsoever.

As for this clonotype: Its antigen remains unidentified.

Study-wide results and caveats: Blood also carried most thyroid clonotypes expanded above 0.001.

No ophthalmopathy progression within 18 months constituted stable Graves' hyperthyroidism. It was uncontrolled infection, other autoimmune disease, pregnancy or lactation that excluded patients. RNA transcripts served as the template for amplifying TCR beta CDR3 regions. The HTBI primer set was used in a first-round RT-PCR of the TCR CDR3. TCRdb ran MiXCR on the multiplex PCR reads and lists one entry per CDR3 protein. This table holds about 690,000 distinct CDR3 sequences, 17% found once. The V gene end was trimmed by 5 bases and the J gene end by 5 bases; junction bases not matched to a gene: 9. This CDR3 has 17 residues. CDR1 SEHNR and CDR2 FQNEAQ come from the germline V gene (reference sequence).

The specimen sequenced was blood. V and J are TRBV7-9 and TRBJ2-5, with 15 bases matching TRBD2. The origin of this receptor is a man aged 50-59 years with Graves' hyperthyroidism. In DNA form, the CDR3 reads TGTGCCAGCAGCGTAGGACTAGCGGGAGGGCCTGGGGAGACCCAGTACTTC. Its protein is CASSVGLAGGPGETQYF.